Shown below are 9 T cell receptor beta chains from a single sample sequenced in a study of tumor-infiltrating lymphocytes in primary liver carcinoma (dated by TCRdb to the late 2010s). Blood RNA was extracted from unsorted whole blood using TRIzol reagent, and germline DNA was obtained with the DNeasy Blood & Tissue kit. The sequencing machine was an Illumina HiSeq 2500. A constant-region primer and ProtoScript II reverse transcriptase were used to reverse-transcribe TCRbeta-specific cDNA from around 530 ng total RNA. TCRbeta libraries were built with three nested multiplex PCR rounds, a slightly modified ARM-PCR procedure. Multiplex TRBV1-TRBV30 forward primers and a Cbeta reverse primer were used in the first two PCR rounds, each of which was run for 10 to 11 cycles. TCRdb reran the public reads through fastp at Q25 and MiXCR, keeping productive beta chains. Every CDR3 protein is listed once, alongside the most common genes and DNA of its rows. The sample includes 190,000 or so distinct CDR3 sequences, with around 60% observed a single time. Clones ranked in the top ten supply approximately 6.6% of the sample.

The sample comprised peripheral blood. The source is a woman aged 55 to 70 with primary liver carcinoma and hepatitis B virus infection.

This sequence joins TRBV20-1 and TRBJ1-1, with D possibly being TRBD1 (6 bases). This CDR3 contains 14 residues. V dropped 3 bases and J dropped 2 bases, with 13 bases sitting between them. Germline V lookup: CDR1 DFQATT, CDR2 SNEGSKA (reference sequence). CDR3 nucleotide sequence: TGCAGTGCTAGGACAGGCGGAGGAAACACTGAAGCTTTCTTT. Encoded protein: CSARTGGGNTEAFF.

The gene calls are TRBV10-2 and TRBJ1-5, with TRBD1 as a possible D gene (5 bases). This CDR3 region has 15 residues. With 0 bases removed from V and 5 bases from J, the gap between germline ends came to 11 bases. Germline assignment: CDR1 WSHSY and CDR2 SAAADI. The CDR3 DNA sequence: TGCGCCAGCAGTGAGTCGGGACGGGCCTATCAGCCCCAGCATTTT. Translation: CASSESGRAYQPQHF.

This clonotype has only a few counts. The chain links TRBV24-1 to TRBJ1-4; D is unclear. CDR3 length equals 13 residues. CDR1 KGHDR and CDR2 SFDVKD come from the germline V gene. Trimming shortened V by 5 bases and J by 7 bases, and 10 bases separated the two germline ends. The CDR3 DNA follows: TGTGCCACCAGTGCTTCCGTCGGTGAAAAACTGTTTTTT. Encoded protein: CATSASVGEKLFF.

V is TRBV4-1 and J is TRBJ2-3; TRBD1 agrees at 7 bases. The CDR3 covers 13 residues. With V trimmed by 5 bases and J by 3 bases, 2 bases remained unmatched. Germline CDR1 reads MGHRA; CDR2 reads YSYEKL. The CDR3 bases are TGCGCCAGCAGCATGGACAGGACAGATACGCAGTATTTT. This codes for CASSMDRTDTQYF.

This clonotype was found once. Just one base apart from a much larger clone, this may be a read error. DNA for the CDR3: TGTCCCAGCAGCTGGAAGGGCAAAAACATTCAGTACTTC. It is translated as CPSSWKGKNIQYF. This rearrangement joins TRBV5-4 to TRBJ2-4, with no clear D. CDR1 is SGHNT, CDR2 YYREEE, per germline (reference sequence). The length of the CDR3 is 13 residues.

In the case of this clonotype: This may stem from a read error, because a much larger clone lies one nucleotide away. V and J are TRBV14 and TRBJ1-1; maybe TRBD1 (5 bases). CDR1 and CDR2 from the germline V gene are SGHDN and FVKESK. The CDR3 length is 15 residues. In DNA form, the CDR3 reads TGTGCCAACAGCCAAATTGAGGGGACGAACACTGAAGCTTTCTTT. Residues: CANSQIEGTNTEAFF.

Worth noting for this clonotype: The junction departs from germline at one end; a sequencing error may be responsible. CDR3 bases: TGCGCCAGCAGCTTGGCTACCAGCGGGAGGGCCCCGTCTTTT. It translates to CASSLATSGRAPSF. The V gene is TRBV5-1, the J gene TRBJ2-2; 10 nucleotides line up with TRBD2. The germline gives CDR1 SGHRS, CDR2 YFSETQ. The CDR3 has 14 amino acids.

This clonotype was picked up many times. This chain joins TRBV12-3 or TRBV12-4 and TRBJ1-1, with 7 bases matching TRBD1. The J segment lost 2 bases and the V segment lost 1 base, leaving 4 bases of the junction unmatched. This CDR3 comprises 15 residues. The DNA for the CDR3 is TGTGCCAGCAGTTTAGGTGACAGGGCAAACACTGAAGCTTTCTTT. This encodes CASSLGDRANTEAFF.

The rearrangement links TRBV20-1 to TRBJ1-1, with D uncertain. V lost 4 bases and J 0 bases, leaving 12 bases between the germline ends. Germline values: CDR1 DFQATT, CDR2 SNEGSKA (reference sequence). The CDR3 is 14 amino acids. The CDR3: CSATDLLMNTEAFF. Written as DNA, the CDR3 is TGCAGTGCTACCGACCTGCTAATGAACACTGAAGCTTTCTTT.